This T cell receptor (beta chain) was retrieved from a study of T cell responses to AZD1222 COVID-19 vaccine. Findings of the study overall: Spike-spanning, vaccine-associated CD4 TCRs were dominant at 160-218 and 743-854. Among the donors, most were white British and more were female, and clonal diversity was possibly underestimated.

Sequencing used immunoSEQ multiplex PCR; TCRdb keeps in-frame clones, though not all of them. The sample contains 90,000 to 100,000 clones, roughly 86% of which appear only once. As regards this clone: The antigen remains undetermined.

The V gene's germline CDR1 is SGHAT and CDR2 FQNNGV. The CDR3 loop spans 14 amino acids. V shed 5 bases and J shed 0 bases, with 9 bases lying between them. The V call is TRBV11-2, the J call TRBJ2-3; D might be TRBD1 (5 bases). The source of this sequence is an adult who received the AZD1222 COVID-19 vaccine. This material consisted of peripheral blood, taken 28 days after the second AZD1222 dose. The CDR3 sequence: CASSRGASTDTQYF. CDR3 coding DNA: TGTGCCAGCAGCCGTGGGGCTAGCACAGATACGCAGTATTTT.